The clone carrying this T cell receptor beta chain was observed a handful of times. Its antigen is unknown. This record belongs to a study of blood T cells in healthy people across ages. The study's findings and limits: Long-lived and aged donors differed, with more naive CD4+ cells and higher diversity in the long-lived.

Each of the donors had 8 to 10 milliliters of peripheral blood drawn into EDTA-treated Vacutainer tubes. A second PCR of 7 to 11 cycles used a sample-barcoded 5' primer and a J-beta primer mix. Using its own MiXCR run on the 5' RACE reads, TCRdb lists one record per CDR3 protein. The sample records roughly 900,000 distinct CDR3 sequences, around 49% being singletons. Deletions cut 6 bases from V and 2 bases from J, with 14 bases between. The CDR3 is 15 residues long. The clonotype was recovered from a man aged 25-40 years in good health. The rearrangement uses TRBV12-3 or TRBV12-4 and TRBJ1-5, with D maybe TRBD1 (6 bases). Sequenced material: blood. In DNA, the CDR3 is TGTGCCAGCAGCAATCCAGGGGAAGGCAATCAGCCCCAGCATTTT. Translating gives CASSNPGEGNQPQHF.